Listed here is a single T cell receptor (beta chain). Antigen unknown. The assay was immunoSEQ multiplex PCR, and TCRdb's table has in-frame clones only and misses some. The sample has tens of thousands of clones, around 80% seen once. The data originate from a study of T cell repertoires in ileal Crohn's disease. Study-wide results and limits: Active smokers at surgery had more clonal expansions than non-smokers.

The receptor comes from an adult with Crohn's disease. Sequencing used ileal tissue.

CDR3 nucleotide sequence: TGTGCCAGCTCACCCGGACAGGGGGTAAACGAGCAGTACTTC. Its translation: CASSPGQGVNEQYF. The chain is built from TRBV18 and TRBJ2-7; 10 bases match TRBD1. The trim removed 3 bases at V and 5 bases at J, leaving 4 bases unmatched. The CDR3 spans 14 residues. Per germline, CDR1 KGHSH and CDR2 LQKENI.